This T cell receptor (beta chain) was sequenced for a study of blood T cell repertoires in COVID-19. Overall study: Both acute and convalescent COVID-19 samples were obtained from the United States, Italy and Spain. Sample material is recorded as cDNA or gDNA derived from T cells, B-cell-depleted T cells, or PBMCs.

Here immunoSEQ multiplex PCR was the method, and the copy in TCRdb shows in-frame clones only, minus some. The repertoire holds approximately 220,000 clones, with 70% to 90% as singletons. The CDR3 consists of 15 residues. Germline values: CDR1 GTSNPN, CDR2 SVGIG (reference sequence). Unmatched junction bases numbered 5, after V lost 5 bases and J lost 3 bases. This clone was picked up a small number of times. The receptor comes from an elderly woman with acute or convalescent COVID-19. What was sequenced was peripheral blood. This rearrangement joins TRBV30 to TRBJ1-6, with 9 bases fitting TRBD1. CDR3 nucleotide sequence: TGTGCCTGGGATACAGGGGGCCACTATAATTCACCCCTCCACTTT. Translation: CAWDTGGHYNSPLHF.